This T cell receptor (beta chain) was retrieved from a study of CD8+ T cells in alopecia areata. Turning to the study itself: Treated patients were given 5 to 10 mg oral tofacitinib twice daily. People stayed on tofacitinib for 6 to 18 months, then stopped the drug for 6 months. The percentage of affected scalp area served as the score of severity for treated patients.

Investigators isolated RNA and reverse transcribed it into cDNA to act as the sequencing template. The assay was immunoSEQ multiplex PCR, and TCRdb's table has in-frame clones only and misses some. The sample has about 290,000 clones; roughly 60% are singletons. Trimming removed 0 bases from V and 3 bases from J, with 12 bases in between. The germline V gene encodes CDR1 SGDLS and CDR2 YYNGEE. The CDR3 has 16 residues. Described treatment: oral pan-JAK inhibitor, 5-10 mg twice daily. Specimens obtained from alopecia areata patients comprised lesional scalp punch biopsies and peripheral blood. This clone is a singleton in its sample.

The clonotype originates from a human donor with alopecia areata. The chain uses TRBV9 and TRBJ2-2; the D is unclear. The source was CD4+ T cells sorted from blood, collected at week 24, from a patient treated with tofacitinib. The CDR3 bases are TGTGCCAGCAGCGTAGTAGGCCAGGTGGACACCGGGGAGCTGTTTTTT. Its protein is CASSVVGQVDTGELFF.